This record looks at one T cell receptor (beta chain) sequence and its context. Its antigen specificity is not known. The sample holds no much larger clone one base away, and base qualities are not on file. Taken from the germline V gene, the CDR1 and CDR2 loops are SGHTA and FQGTGA. There are 15 amino acids in the CDR3, from cysteine to phenylalanine inclusive. The kept DNA is CDR3 alone, 45 bases in frame from the first base. V lost 5 bases and J lost 4 bases, and the count of bases not matched to a germline gene is 9. These data come from a study of T cell changes during pregnancy in multiple sclerosis (dated by TCRdb to between 2017 and 2020). In terms of the full investigation: In women with multiple sclerosis, the researchers looked at how the T cell repertoire shifted as pregnancy progressed.

Preparation of the library involved the immunoSEQ multiplex PCR assay. The clones in this table, taken by TCRdb from immuneACCESS, are in-frame only. Not every clone is retained; where verified, under half of the shortfall comes from an unresolved V gene, and the cause of the rest is unknown. The sample table holds about 69,000 clones, of which just over 90% were seen once. The ten largest account for more than 1.2% of the sample. The TCR comes from a female donor with multiple sclerosis, enrolled in a pregnancy study. The sample here was peripheral blood, taken in the third trimester of pregnancy. The chain is assembled from TRBV7-3 and TRBJ1-1; the central 8 bases match TRBD1. The CDR3 region has the sequence CASSPPNDRGTEAFF. The sequenced DNA: TGTGCCAGCAGCCCCCCTAACGACAGGGGCACTGAAGCTTTCTTT.